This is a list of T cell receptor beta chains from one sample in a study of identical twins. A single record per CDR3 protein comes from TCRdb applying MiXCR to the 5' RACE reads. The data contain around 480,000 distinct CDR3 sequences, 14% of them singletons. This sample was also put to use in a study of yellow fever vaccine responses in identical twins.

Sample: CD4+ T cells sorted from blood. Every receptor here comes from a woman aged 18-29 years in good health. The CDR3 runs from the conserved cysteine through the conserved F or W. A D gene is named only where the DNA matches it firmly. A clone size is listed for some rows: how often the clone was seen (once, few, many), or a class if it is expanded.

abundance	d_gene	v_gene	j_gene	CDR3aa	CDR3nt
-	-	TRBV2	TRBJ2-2	CASSGGFRHTGELFF	TGTGCCAGCAGTGGAGGGTTTCGTCACACCGGGGAGCTGTTTTTT
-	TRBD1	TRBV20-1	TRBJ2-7	CSAWTGNYEQYF	TGCAGTGCCTGGACAGGGAACTACGAGCAGTACTTC
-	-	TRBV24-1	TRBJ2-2	CATSERPSGGELFF	TGTGCCACCAGTGAGAGGCCCTCGGGCGGGGAGCTGTTTTTT
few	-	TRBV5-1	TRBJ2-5	CASGQQVDSQETQYF	TGCGCCAGCGGCCAGCAGGTCGACAGTCAAGAGACCCAGTACTTC
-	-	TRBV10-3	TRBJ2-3	CAISRLDVGTDTQYF	TGTGCCATCAGCCGACTAGACGTGGGCACAGATACGCAGTATTTT
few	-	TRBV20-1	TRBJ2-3	CSAWGHLRTDTQYF	TGCAGTGCGTGGGGACATCTTCGCACAGATACGCAGTATTTT
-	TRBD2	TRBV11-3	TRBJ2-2	CASSSTRQGGTGELFF	TGTGCCAGCAGCTCAACAAGGCAGGGAGGGACCGGGGAGCTGTTTTTT
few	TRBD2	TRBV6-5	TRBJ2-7	CASSYAVTSGRHAYEQYF	TGTGCCAGCAGTTACGCTGTGACTAGCGGGAGGCACGCCTACGAGCAGTACTTC
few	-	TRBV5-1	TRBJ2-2	CASSLDEVTANTGELFF	TGCGCCAGCAGCTTGGACGAAGTGACAGCGAACACCGGGGAGCTGTTTTTT
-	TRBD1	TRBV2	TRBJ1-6	CASSEQGTVNNSPLHF	TGTGCCAGCAGTGAACAAGGGACAGTTAATAATTCACCCCTCCACTTT
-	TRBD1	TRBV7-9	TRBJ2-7	CASSKGQPGYEQYF	TGTGCCAGCAGCAAGGGACAGCCGGGCTACGAGCAGTACTTC